Described below is a single T cell receptor beta chain sequence and its context. Antigen unknown. Sequencing used immunoSEQ multiplex PCR; TCRdb keeps in-frame clones, though not all of them. The repertoire has around 100,000 clones, about 83% of them found once; the top ten carry around 3.2%. This record belongs to a study of T cell responses to AZD1222 COVID-19 vaccine. In germline, CDR1 is MNHEY, CDR2 SVGAGI. The CDR3 contains 13 residues. V was shortened by 0 bases and J by 5 bases, with 7 bases between the two germline ends. Study-level findings and limits: Spike as a whole was targeted by vaccine-associated CD4 TCRs, dominant at 160-218 and 743-854. Clonal diversity may have been underestimated, and the donors were mostly white British, with more females than males. The reported proportion of spike-specific TCRs targeting unmutated variant regions was nearly half.

The sequence was collected from an adult in good health. This chain joins TRBV6-5 and TRBJ1-2; D gene uncertain. The source material was peripheral blood, sampled on day 0 of AZD1222 vaccination. The CDR3 loop is CASSYSPSYGYTF. The CDR3 DNA is TGTGCCAGCAGTTACTCCCCGTCGTATGGCTACACCTTC.